A selection of T cell receptor beta chains follows, all from one sample in a study of graft-versus-host responses after intestinal transplantation. Libraries were prepared by immunoSEQ multiplex PCR; TCRdb keeps only in-frame clonotypes and omits some of them. The data contain some 40,000 clones, 85% to 95% of them singletons. The sequencing used PBMCs, collected 700 to 850 days after intestinal transplantation. These receptors all come from a human patient who received an intestinal transplant, so some T cells may come from the graft donor. The CDR3 runs from the conserved cysteine through the conserved F or W. A D gene is named only where the DNA matches it firmly. Rows may omit the clone size; those that give it use once, few, many or a size class.

cdr3_aa	clone_size	v_call	j_call	d_call
CASSLNLNTEAFF	-	TRBV28	TRBJ1-1	-
CAISEPGQRYGYTF	-	TRBV10-3	TRBJ1-2	-
CASSIALDSVNYGYTF	once	TRBV19	TRBJ1-2	-
CASSLEGSGNTIYF	-	TRBV19	TRBJ1-3	-
CASSLYGTLGYTF	-	TRBV5-1	TRBJ1-2	-
CAWSSRMDQPQHF	-	TRBV30	TRBJ1-5	-
CASSSPMGGHSYNEQFF	-	TRBV13	TRBJ2-1	-
CASSLASGQETQYF	-	TRBV5-1	TRBJ2-5	-
CASSQVRGDTGELFF	-	TRBV4-2	TRBJ2-2	-
CASSKGTAHEQYF	-	TRBV11-2	TRBJ2-7	TRBD1
CASSPPWFEPFANTGELFF	-	TRBV9	TRBJ2-2	-
CSVDWDPRLAGGGNEQFF	-	TRBV29-1	TRBJ2-1	TRBD2
CASSDAGQETQYF	-	TRBV25-1	TRBJ2-5	-
CASSLGAGRLTYEQYF	-	TRBV7-9	TRBJ2-7	-
CASSPITNYGYTF	-	TRBV5-4	TRBJ1-2	-
CSAKQGGEAFF	-	TRBV20-1	TRBJ1-1	TRBD1
CASSLDRTNTGELFF	-	TRBV5-1	TRBJ2-2	-
CASSFFGTSESPLHF	-	TRBV28	TRBJ1-6	-
CASSGAAYEQYF	-	TRBV5-1	-	-
CASSSPDRSRRYGYTF	-	TRBV7-9	TRBJ1-2	TRBD1
CAISIDQETQYF	-	TRBV10-3	TRBJ2-5	-
CASSLGTGNEQFF	once	TRBV11-2	TRBJ2-1	-
CASSLEVGNTGELFF	-	TRBV5-1	TRBJ2-2	-
CASSYSASRLYEQYF	-	TRBV6-6	TRBJ2-7	-
CASSQMNGTVIYGYTF	-	TRBV4-1	TRBJ1-2	TRBD1
CASSLMSSGSQETQYF	-	TRBV11-2	TRBJ2-5	TRBD2
CASWGRTVINEQFF	-	TRBV6-1	TRBJ2-1	-
CASQNSGQARYYGYTF	-	TRBV19	TRBJ1-2	-
CASSYRGLARNEQFF	-	TRBV5-5	TRBJ2-1	TRBD2
CASSRGANYGYTF	-	TRBV7-2	TRBJ1-2	-
CASTPVIGGVGNGYTF	-	TRBV4-3	TRBJ1-2	-
CASSTSGGARFF	-	TRBV6-5	TRBJ2-1	TRBD2
CASSPLQGSVEQYF	-	TRBV7-6	TRBJ2-7	-
CASSLGLTDTQYF	-	TRBV28	TRBJ2-3	-
CASSLLGDTEAFF	-	TRBV5-6	TRBJ1-1	-
CASAKKGVTTNEKLFF	-	TRBV5-1	TRBJ1-4	-
CASSFRDRETQYF	-	TRBV5-6	TRBJ2-5	TRBD1
CASSQEIAGGSYEQYF	-	TRBV4-2	TRBJ2-7	TRBD2
CASSQDPSNQPQHF	-	TRBV4-1	TRBJ1-5	-
CASSPGSPLYEQYF	-	TRBV2	TRBJ2-7	-
CASSFWIGGKNIQYF	-	TRBV7-9	TRBJ2-4	-